One sample yielded the 31 T cell receptor beta chains listed below, sequenced in a study of CD8 T cells in ankylosing spondylitis. TCRdb ran MiXCR on the 5' RACE reads and lists one entry per CDR3 protein. The sample yields 250,000 or so distinct CDR3 sequences, about 11% seen once. The specimen sequenced was blood, either unsorted or a sorted T cell fraction (not recorded which). These receptors all stem from a male donor with ankylosing spondylitis or in good health (not recorded which).

This clonotype was recorded a few times. The V and J genes are TRBV6-1 and TRBJ1-1; 8 bases are shared with TRBD1. V shed 6 bases and J 7 bases; nucleotides not matched to a gene: 7. This CDR3 comprises 13 residues. Germline lookup yields CDR1 MNHNS and CDR2 SASEGT. For the CDR3, the DNA is TGTGCCAGCAGCCTTGACAGGGGTATTGAAGCTTTCTTT. Translation: CASSLDRGIEAFF.

This clonotype was seen a few times. This chain links TRBV2 with TRBJ2-3; no clear D. The germline CDR1 and CDR2 sequences are SNHLY and FYNNEI. The V and J ends lost 3 bases and 4 bases respectively, with 14 bases between them. The CDR3 runs to 15 residues. CDR3 sequence reads: CASSDRTPTADTQYF. CDR3 nucleotides: TGTGCCAGCAGTGATCGGACCCCTACGGCAGATACGCAGTATTTT.

This clonotype was seen a handful of times. CDR3 nucleotide sequence: TGTGCCAGCAGCTTAGCGTATAGGGGTAGCACAGATACGCAGTATTTT. Protein product: CASSLAYRGSTDTQYF. The rearrangement joins TRBV7-8 to TRBJ2-3, with a tentative D call TRBD1 (5 bases). Per the germline V gene, CDR1 is SGHVS and CDR2 is FQNEAQ. There are 16 residues in the CDR3. V lost 0 bases and J 0 bases, leaving 10 bases between the germline ends.

The chain couples TRBV11-1 to TRBJ2-5, with D maybe TRBD2 (5 bases). Germline values: CDR1 SGHAT, CDR2 FQDESV (reference sequence). V was trimmed by 5 bases and J by 5 bases, leaving 12 bases between them. This CDR3 spans 13 amino acids. Written as DNA, the CDR3 is TGTGCCAGCAGCACATCAAGGAGGGAGACCCAGTACTTC. It codes for CASSTSRRETQYF.

This clonotype was recorded a few times. V is TRBV6-1 and J is TRBJ2-3, with 13 bases that match TRBD2. The CDR3 sequence is 16 residues long. Germline CDR1 MNHNS, CDR2 SASEGT. With 7 bases clipped from V and 8 bases from J, the junction kept 12 bases outside the gene matches. The CDR3: CASTYQLAGGRGTQYF. DNA for the CDR3: TGTGCCAGCACCTACCAACTAGCGGGGGGGCGGGGTACGCAGTATTTT.

The chain has TRBV7-8 and TRBJ2-6; a possible D gene is TRBD1 (5 bases). The germline gives CDR1 SGHVS, CDR2 FQNEAQ. V lost 1 base, J lost 3 bases, and 19 bases lay in between. The CDR3 sequence is 19 residues long. The CDR3 sequence: CASSLGPVRVVFGANVLTF. The CDR3 DNA is TGTGCCAGCAGCTTAGGGCCAGTCAGGGTGGTTTTTGGGGCCAACGTCCTGACTTTC.

In regard to this clonotype: Just one base apart from a much larger clone, this may be a read error. For the CDR3, the DNA is TGTGCCAGCAGTGAGGGGACCGGGACAGGGTGCGAACACGAGCAGTACTTC. Its translation: CASSEGTGTGCEHEQYF. V is TRBV12-3 or TRBV12-4 and J is TRBJ2-7; 9 nucleotides agree with TRBD1. Germline trimming cut 5 bases from V and 5 bases from J; bases unmatched to any gene: 16. This CDR3 contains 17 residues.

This chain uses TRBV11-2 with TRBJ2-5, with D maybe TRBD1 (6 bases). V lost 0 bases and J lost 5, with 13 bases in between. The CDR3 length is 15 residues. Germline V gene data show CDR1 as SGHAT and CDR2 as FQNNGV. Written as DNA, the CDR3 is TGTGCCAGCAGCTTAGACAGGGGCCTGGGGGAGACCCAGTACTTC. Residues: CASSLDRGLGETQYF.

In its sample, this clonotype was seen many times. The chain combines TRBV11-3 with TRBJ2-3; 7 bases match TRBD2. Germline V gene data show CDR1 as SGHNT and CDR2 as YENEEA. Trimming took 5 bases from V and 2 from J; bases not matched to a gene: 7. CDR3 length equals 15 residues. This chain's CDR3 is CASSKGDYNTDTQYF. The CDR3 DNA is TGTGCCAGCAGCAAAGGGGACTATAACACAGATACGCAGTATTTT.

This clonotype was seen repeatedly, ten times or more. This rearrangement joins TRBV20-1 to TRBJ2-1; 9 nucleotides match TRBD2. Germline values: CDR1 DFQATT, CDR2 SNEGSKA (reference sequence). CDR3 length: 15 residues. J was trimmed by 8 bases and V by 4 bases; bases with no gene match: 12. CDR3 amino acids: CSATPASGTSYEQFF. The DNA of the CDR3 is TGCAGTGCTACCCCCGCTAGCGGGACGTCGTATGAGCAGTTCTTC.

The sample holds many counts of this clonotype. The chain is built from TRBV7-2 and TRBJ2-1; 8 nucleotides agree with TRBD1. V was clipped by 5 bases and J by 3 bases; unmatched bases: 6. The germline V gene encodes CDR1 SGHTA and CDR2 FQGNSA. The CDR3 is 15 residues long. CDR3 bases: TGTGCCAGCAGCCAAGGACAGGGATTCTACAATGAGCAGTTCTTC. It encodes CASSQGQGFYNEQFF. Based on the CDR3 plus reference TRBV7-2 and TRBJ2-1, the full variable domain is GAGVSQSPSNKVTEKGKDVELRCDPISGHTALYWYRQSLGQGLEFLIYFQGNSAPDKSGLPSDRFSAERTGGSVSTLTIQRTQQEDSAVYLCASSQGQGFYNEQFFGPGTRLTVL.

The chain couples TRBV12-3 or TRBV12-4 to TRBJ2-2; D uncertain. The CDR3 runs to 13 residues. Trimming took 4 bases from V and 6 from J, leaving 9 bases between them. CDR3 sequence (DNA): TGTGCCAGCAGTTCCTCGAGTGCCGGGGAGCTGTTTTTT. Amino acids: CASSSSSAGELFF.

The rearrangement uses TRBV4-1 and TRBJ2-7; D is undetermined. The germline V and J ends were trimmed by 3 bases and 2 bases, with 8 bases remaining between them. In germline, CDR1 is MGHRA, CDR2 YSYEKL. The CDR3 spans 13 residues. CDR3 DNA sequence: TGCGCCAGCAGCCACGGATCCACCTACGAGCAGTACTTC. Translating it yields CASSHGSTYEQYF.

This clonotype has a count of ten or more. The chain combines TRBV5-1 with TRBJ2-2; perhaps TRBD1 as D (7 bases). V lost 4 bases and J lost 5, with 15 bases in between. CDR1 is SGHRS, CDR2 YFSETQ, per germline. The CDR3 contains 15 residues. The DNA of the CDR3 is TGCGCCAGCAGCGTCACAGGGGACTGGACCGGGGAGCTGTTTTTT. Amino acids: CASSVTGDWTGELFF.

The chain recombines TRBV12-3 or TRBV12-4 with TRBJ2-1; weak D call: TRBD2 (5 bases). V was clipped by 8 bases and J by 5 bases, with 16 bases between them. The CDR3 has 14 amino acids. The CDR3 here is CASCPRLGDNEQFF. As DNA, the CDR3 is TGTGCCAGCTGCCCCCGTTTGGGAGACAATGAGCAGTTCTTC.

This clonotype was observed many times. This chain connects TRBV10-3 to TRBJ2-7; 7 nucleotides agree with TRBD1. The germline V gene has CDR1 ENHRY and CDR2 SYGVKD. With V trimmed by 1 base and J by 3 bases, 6 bases remained unmatched. CDR3 length: 15 residues. CDR3 sequence reads: CAISELSGGLYEQYF. The CDR3, as DNA: TGTGCCATCAGTGAGTTATCAGGGGGTCTCTACGAGCAGTACTTC.

This clonotype was found many times. J is TRBJ1-1 and V is TRBV5-1; possible D gene TRBD1, 6 bases. This CDR3 region has 17 residues. Germline CDR1 and CDR2: SGHRS and YFSETQ. The V end lost 0 bases, the J end lost 4 bases, and 19 bases lay between the germline ends. CDR3 region: CASSLATGRSMSTEAFF. CDR3 DNA: TGCGCCAGCAGCTTGGCAACAGGGAGATCGATGTCCACTGAAGCTTTCTTT.

This clonotype was observed a few times. This sequence joins TRBV21-1 and TRBJ2-7; whether TRBD2, the table's D call, matches the DNA was not checked. TRBV21-1 is a listed pseudogene. The CDR3 is 18 residues long. The CDR3, as DNA: TGTGCCAGCACCGCGGGACTAGCGGGAGGGGTCGGGACCTACGAGCAGTACTTC. Translating it yields CASTAGLAGGVGTYEQYF.

This clonotype was observed at least ten times. The chain couples TRBV7-2 to TRBJ2-5, with TRBD2 identical over 9 bases. The V gene's germline CDR1 is SGHTA and CDR2 FQGNSA. The CDR3 is made up of 15 amino acids. After removal of 5 bases from V and 7 bases from J, the junction contained 11 bases not matched to a gene. CDR3 region: CASSRKAGGGVTQYF. DNA for the CDR3: TGTGCCAGCAGCCGGAAAGCGGGGGGCGGCGTGACCCAGTACTTC.

The rearrangement joins TRBV3-1 to TRBJ2-7; 9 bases are shared with TRBD2. The CDR3 has 15 amino acids. Germline values: CDR1 LGHDT, CDR2 YNNKEL (reference sequence). V lost 5 bases to trimming and J lost 3 bases; unmatched junction nucleotides: 8. This chain's CDR3 is CASSSPGTSSYEQYF. DNA for the CDR3: TGTGCCAGCAGCTCCCCCGGGACTAGCAGCTACGAGCAGTACTTC.

This clonotype was seen repeatedly, ten times or more. The V gene is TRBV28, the J gene TRBJ2-5, with TRBD2 matching 10 bases. The CDR3 sequence is 15 residues long. CDR1 and CDR2 (germline): MDHEN, SYDVKM. J gave up 4 bases and V 5 bases, and 7 bases lay outside the gene matches. The CDR3 sequence: CASSPSGSGVETQYF. The CDR3 DNA sequence: TGTGCCAGCAGTCCTAGCGGGAGCGGTGTAGAGACCCAGTACTTC. Full variable domain (rest looked up from reference TRBV28 and TRBJ2-5): DVKVTQSSRYLVKRTGEKVFLECVQDMDHENMFWYRQDPGLGLRLIYFSYDVKMKEKGDIPEGYSVSREKKERFSLILESASTNQTSMYLCASSPSGSGVETQYFGPGTRLLVL.

This clonotype was recorded a few times. This chain joins TRBV7-2 and TRBJ1-1, with D maybe TRBD1 (5 bases). Per germline, CDR1 SGHTA and CDR2 FQGNSA. The CDR3 runs to 15 residues. Trimming removed 0 bases at V and 4 bases at J, with 12 bases between. This CDR3 is CASSLAILGVTEAFF. The CDR3 DNA is TGTGCCAGCAGCTTAGCGATTTTGGGGGTCACTGAAGCTTTCTTT.

This clonotype appeared a few times. Written as DNA, the CDR3 is TGTGCCAGCAGCGTAGACCGGGACAGGAGTATGGCTTTCTTT. It encodes CASSVDRDRSMAFF. V usage is TRBV9 and J usage is TRBJ1-1, with 8 bases matching TRBD1. Germline V lookup: CDR1 SGDLS, CDR2 YYNGEE. CDR3 length: 14 amino acids. Unmatched junction bases numbered 9, after V lost 0 bases and J lost 11 bases.

This clonotype was picked up many times. The chain links TRBV12-3 or TRBV12-4 to TRBJ1-5; TRBD1 might be the D (6 bases). The CDR3 extends over 15 amino acids. The germline V and J ends were trimmed by 6 bases and 5 bases, with 17 bases remaining between them. The CDR3 nucleotides are TGTGCCAGCAGCCGACTAACAGGGACGGATCAGCCCCAGCATTTT. This encodes CASSRLTGTDQPQHF.

This clonotype was detected ten times or more. The CDR3 spells CSAWEGASSYNEQFF. As DNA, the CDR3 is TGCAGTGCTTGGGAAGGTGCAAGCTCCTACAATGAGCAGTTCTTC. The chain is built from TRBV20-1 and TRBJ2-1; D unclear. V gave up 5 bases and J gave up 0 bases, with 14 bases separating them. This CDR3 contains 15 residues. From germline, CDR1 is DFQATT and CDR2 SNEGSKA (reference sequence).

In this sample, this clonotype turned up many times. This chain uses TRBV21-1 with TRBJ2-1; TRBD1 was called by the table and not checked on the DNA. TRBV21-1 is tagged as a pseudogene. This CDR3 has 16 amino acids. The CDR3, as DNA: TGTGCCACCCTTGATCCTCGGGGACAGGTGGGCAATGAGCAGTTCTTC. Translated, it gives CATLDPRGQVGNEQFF.

This clonotype was seen a handful of times. The chain employs TRBV10-3 and TRBJ2-5, with D perhaps assigned TRBD1 or TRBD2 (6 bases each). CDR1 and CDR2 (germline): ENHRY, SYGVKD. CDR3 size: 14 residues. V lost 3 bases, J lost 6 bases, and 14 bases lay in between. The CDR3: CAISDAGQGKTQYF. CDR3 sequence (DNA): TGTGCCATCAGTGATGCGGGACAAGGGAAGACCCAGTACTTC.

This clonotype was observed a handful of times. The V gene is TRBV30, the J gene TRBJ1-6; D unclear. The CDR3 is 13 residues long. Deletions cut 4 bases from V and 2 bases from J, with 6 bases between. Germline V gives CDR1 GTSNPN, CDR2 SVGIG (reference sequence). The CDR3 is CAWTRTYNSPLHF. CDR3 coding DNA: TGTGCCTGGACGCGGACCTATAATTCACCCCTCCACTTT.

This clonotype was recorded many times. This sequence joins TRBV20-1 and TRBJ2-1; D not resolved. CDR1 and CDR2 (germline): DFQATT, SNEGSKA (reference sequence). The CDR3 extends over 13 amino acids. V lost 8 bases to trimming and J lost 8 bases, with 19 bases between them. DNA of the CDR3: TGCAGTCCCCAGAGGAGAGCGTTGGATGAGCAGTTCTTC. This gives the protein CSPQRRALDEQFF.

This clonotype occurred many times. This sequence joins TRBV7-3 and TRBJ2-1; possibly TRBD1 for D (5 bases). The CDR3 is made up of 13 amino acids. Trimming took 4 bases from V and 7 from J, leaving 11 bases between them. Germline loops: CDR1 SGHTA, CDR2 FQGTGA. DNA of the CDR3: TGTGCCAGCAGCTGGGCCAGGGTAAATGAGCAGTTCTTC. Protein sequence: CASSWARVNEQFF. Combining the CDR3 with reference TRBV7-3 and TRBJ2-1 gives the whole variable domain GAGVSQTPSNKVTEKGKYVELRCDPISGHTALYWYRQSLGQGPEFLIYFQGTGAADDSGLPNDRFFAVRPEGSVSTLKIQRTERGDSAVYLCASSWARVNEQFFGPGTRLTVL.

This clonotype was seen a few times. The chain is built from TRBV14 and TRBJ1-1, with unresolved D. The V end lost 0 bases, the J end lost 1 base, and 9 bases lay between the germline ends. The CDR3 is 15 amino acids. The germline V gene encodes CDR1 SGHDN and CDR2 FVKESK. CDR3 nucleotide sequence: TGTGCCAGCAGCCAAGAGAGGGCCTCGAACACTGAAGCTTTCTTT. It translates to CASSQERASNTEAFF.